This T cell receptor beta chain is drawn from a study of T cell responses to AZD1222 COVID-19 vaccine. Study outcomes and limitations: Distributed over spike, vaccine-associated CD4 TCRs predominated at 160-218 and 743-854. Repertoire sampling was restricted to post-peak T cell response timepoints. The study identified only five to seven AZD1222 recipients as seropositive at baseline. The study found Spike-specific TCR breadth and depth rose after two AZD1222 doses.

CDR3 length: 14 residues. The ends were cut back, 2 bases at V and 3 bases at J, with 11 bases in the middle. Germline loops: CDR1 SEHNR, CDR2 FQNEAQ (reference sequence). Method: immunoSEQ multiplex PCR; TCRdb's copy keeps in-frame clones and lacks some. The top ten clones hold about a fifth of a sample with about 73,000 clones, approximately 89% of them seen once. This clone came up once. The target antigen is unknown. The sequence derives from an adult in good health. This sequence joins TRBV7-9 and TRBJ2-7; a weak D match, TRBD1 (5 bases). Sequencing was performed on peripheral blood, taken on day 0 of AZD1222 vaccination. In DNA form, the CDR3 reads TGTGCCAGCAGCTTATCGGTTACAGGCTACGAGCAGTACTTC. Translated, it gives CASSLSVTGYEQYF. Filled out from reference TRBV7-9 and TRBJ2-7, the complete variable domain reads DTGVSQNPRHKITKRGQNVTFRCDPISEHNRLYWYRQTLGQGPEFLTYFQNEAQLEKSRLLSDRFSAERPKGSFSTLEIQRTEQGDSAMYLCASSLSVTGYEQYFGPGTRLTVT.